This T cell receptor (beta chain) was recorded in a study of OX40 agonist ivuxolimab in advanced cancers. General study points: Some of the lowest clonal expansion was seen in partial responders at 0.1-3.0 mg/kg.

Some clones are missing from TCRdb's copy, which holds only in-frame ones; the method was immunoSEQ multiplex PCR. The sample includes around 41,000 clones, just under 85% seen only once; the top ten take around 2.7%. The CDR3 loop spans 13 amino acids. V was cut by 6 bases and J by 3 bases, with 9 bases left in between. The germline gives CDR1 LNHDA, CDR2 SQIVND (reference sequence). Concerning this clone itself: Its antigen is not identified.

The sequencing here drew on CD4+ or CD8+ T cells sorted from blood, taken in a trial of the OX40 agonist ivuxolimab. The sequence derives from an adult with an advanced solid tumor such as melanoma, head and neck, liver or kidney cancer. This chain joins TRBV19 and TRBJ2-1; the D gene is possibly TRBD2 (6 bases). The CDR3 region has the DNA TGTGCCAGTAGCGGGGAGGTCTACAATGAGCAGTTCTTC. It yields the protein CASSGEVYNEQFF.